The T cell receptor (beta chain) under discussion was sequenced for a study of blood T cell repertoires in COVID-19. Study details: Sites across the United States, Italy and Spain contributed samples from acute and convalescent COVID-19.

In the original processing: Reference gene primer amplification gave nucleated cell count estimates. Repertoires were generated with immunoSEQ multiplex PCR, while TCRdb's copy carries only in-frame clones and drops some. Clone size and V and J calls were adopted from that table, with D and trimming inferred from the DNA. Altogether approximately 300,000 clones are present, 90% being singletons, with the ten largest covering around 2.5%. Recruitment covered 20 to 25 US areas and drew participants whose ages spanned roughly 18 to 89 years. Cohorts were assigned according to the clinical history that participants reported. The CDR3 runs to 12 residues.

This receptor was obtained from a man aged 60 to 69 who had recovered from COVID-19. The material sequenced was PBMCs or T cells enriched from blood (not recorded which). V and J are TRBV21-1 and TRBJ1-4; the table's D call, TRBD1, has no DNA check behind it. TRBV21-1 represents a pseudogene. CDR3 sequence (DNA): TGTGCCAGCAGCAAGACAGGGGACAAACTGTTTTTT. Its protein product is CASSKTGDKLFF.